This T cell receptor beta chain was retrieved from a study of early T cells in non-severe SARS-CoV-2 infection. The overall study: Bulk RNA taken from unsorted whole blood was sequenced, leaving chains unpaired.

V dropped 5 bases and J dropped 4; count of bases not matched to a gene: 2. The CDR3 is 14 amino acids. The germline gives CDR1 LGHDT, CDR2 YNNKEL (reference sequence). Unique molecular identifiers were added to individual cDNA molecules. TCRdb fed the 5' RACE reads into MiXCR, producing one record per CDR3 protein. This table holds tens of thousands of distinct CDR3 sequences, less than 5.5% found once. Many counts were recorded for this clonotype. Its target is not known. General study points: Database matching using VDJdb favored anti-spike CD8 responses, with private and CD4 specificities left missing.

Material for sequencing was whole blood. This sequence originates from an adult who was a healthcare worker with PCR-confirmed SARS-CoV-2 infection or an uninfected control (not recorded which). V and J are TRBV3-1 and TRBJ2-3; 11 bases line up with TRBD2. In nucleotides, the CDR3 is TGTGCCAGCAGCTCACTAGCGGGGGCAGATACGCAGTATTTT. Residues: CASSSLAGADTQYF.